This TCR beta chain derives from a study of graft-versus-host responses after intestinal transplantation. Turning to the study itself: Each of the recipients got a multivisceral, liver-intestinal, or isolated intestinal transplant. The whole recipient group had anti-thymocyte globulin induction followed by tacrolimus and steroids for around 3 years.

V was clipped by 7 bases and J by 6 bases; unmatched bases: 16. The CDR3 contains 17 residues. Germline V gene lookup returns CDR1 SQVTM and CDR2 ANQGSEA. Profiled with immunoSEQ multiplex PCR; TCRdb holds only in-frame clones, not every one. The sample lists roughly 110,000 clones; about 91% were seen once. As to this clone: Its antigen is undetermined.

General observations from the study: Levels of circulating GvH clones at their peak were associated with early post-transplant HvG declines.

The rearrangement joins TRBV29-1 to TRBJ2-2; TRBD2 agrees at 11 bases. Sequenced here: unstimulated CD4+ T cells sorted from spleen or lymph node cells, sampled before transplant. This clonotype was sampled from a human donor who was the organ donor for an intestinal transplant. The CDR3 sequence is CSAAGTSGRSVSGELFF. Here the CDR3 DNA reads TGCAGCGCTGCCGGAACTAGCGGGAGAAGTGTCTCCGGGGAGCTGTTTTTT.